The clone carrying this T cell receptor (beta chain) was seen more than once but under ten times. Its cognate antigen is unknown. Per the germline V gene, CDR1 is ENHRY and CDR2 is SYGVKD. Germline trimming cut 6 bases from V and 6 bases from J; bases unmatched to any gene: 11. CDR3 length: 15 amino acids. The authors made TCR cDNA by 5'RACE template switching, adding a universal primer site and UMIs. TCRdb reanalysed the 5' RACE reads using MiXCR and keeps one entry per CDR3 protein. The sample lists 250,000 to 400,000 distinct CDR3 sequences, about 4% occurring once. The source of the sample is a study of T cells after yellow fever vaccination. About the study: Preparing low-cell-number fractions relied on SMART-Seq v4 Ultra Low Input.

The study's findings and limits: Once the booster was given, most primary-vaccination clones reappeared, at just over 95% for CD4 and approximately 88% for CD8.

Source: PBMCs, taken 5 days after the yellow fever booster vaccination. The receptor's source is a man aged 18 to 30 who received the YFV17D yellow fever vaccine. This sequence joins TRBV10-3 and TRBJ2-3, with 8 bases that match TRBD1. The CDR3 DNA reads TGTGCCATCAGAATGAGTACAGGGGGAGCTGATACGCAGTATTTT. Residues: CAIRMSTGGADTQYF.